The 7 T cell receptor beta chains presented below share a single source sample, sequenced in a study of T cells in localized non-small cell lung cancer. Here immunoSEQ multiplex PCR was the method, and the copy in TCRdb shows in-frame clones only, minus some. The sample yields some 30,000 clones, 75% to 90% seen once. The sequences come from peripheral blood mononuclear cells, collected before any cancer treatment. These receptors came from a man aged 35 to 69 with stage III lung adenocarcinoma.

Here the CDR3 DNA reads TGTGCCACCAGCAGACAATACGGAGTCCAAGAGACCCAGTACTTC. Translated, it gives CATSRQYGVQETQYF. V and J are TRBV15 and TRBJ2-5; no reliable D call. The length of the CDR3 is 15 residues. The V gene lost 2 bases and the J gene lost 1 base, with 11 bases spanning the gap. CDR1 and CDR2 from the germline V gene are LNHNV and YYDKDF (reference sequence).

V and J are TRBV6-1 and TRBJ1-2; unclear D gene. Deletions cut 7 bases from V and 4 bases from J, with 10 bases between. CDR1 is MNHNS and CDR2 is SASEGT in the germline V gene. The CDR3 contains 12 residues. The CDR3 DNA follows: TGTGCCAGCACCAACCGGATCTATGGCTACACCTTC. Protein sequence: CASTNRIYGYTF.

The chain joins TRBV18 to TRBJ2-3, with D possibly being TRBD2 (6 bases). The CDR3 has 14 residues. Germline loops: CDR1 KGHSH, CDR2 LQKENI. Trimming took 2 bases from V and 4 from J, leaving 10 bases between them. The CDR3 spells CASSPGGEADTQYF. The CDR3 bases are TGTGCCAGCTCACCAGGCGGGGAGGCAGATACGCAGTATTTT.

V usage is TRBV7-2 and J usage is TRBJ2-3, with TRBD2 identical over 8 bases. Germline V gene lookup returns CDR1 SGHTA and CDR2 FQGNSA. The CDR3 runs to 16 residues. J was trimmed by 1 base and V by 0 bases; bases with no gene match: 3. CDR3 protein: CASSLAPAGGTDTQYF. CDR3 coding DNA: TGTGCCAGCAGCTTAGCACCAGCGGGGGGCACAGATACGCAGTATTTT.

The chain employs TRBV28 and TRBJ2-7; 7 positions match TRBD1. This CDR3 spans 14 amino acids. The germline gives CDR1 MDHEN, CDR2 SYDVKM. Unmatched junction bases numbered 5, after V lost 4 bases and J lost 2 bases. As DNA, the CDR3 is TGTGCCAGCAGTTCACGACAGGGCGCCTACGAGCAGTACTTC. It translates to CASSSRQGAYEQYF.

The CDR3 bases are TGTGCCAGCGCTATTACTGAAGCTTTCTTT. It specifies CASAITEAFF. V and J are TRBV2 and TRBJ1-1; D not resolved. From germline, CDR1 is SNHLY and CDR2 FYNNEI. CDR3 length equals 10 residues. The ends were cut back, 8 bases at V and 5 bases at J, with 6 bases in the middle.

The rearrangement uses TRBV6-5 and TRBJ1-5; D not certain. Trimming took off 7 bases at V and 0 bases at J, with 13 bases between the two ends. This CDR3 is 15 amino acids long. CDR1 is MNHEY and CDR2 is SVGAGI in the germline V gene. The CDR3 region has the DNA TGTGCCAGCAAAGGTGTCCAGACTAGCAATCAGCCCCAGCATTTT. Its protein is CASKGVQTSNQPQHF.